The 21 T cell receptor beta chains listed next were all sequenced from one sample in a study of shared clonotypes between healthy human individuals. Method: immunoSEQ multiplex PCR; TCRdb's copy keeps in-frame clones and lacks some. The sample contains roughly 2.2 million clones, more than 85% of which appear only once. Sequenced material: naive CD4+ T cells from PBMCs. Described subset: CD45RA+ positively selected. The receptors were gathered from a man between 18 and 35 years old in good health. Some clones in this sample may be carry-over from other donors' samples.

The chain couples TRBV4-2 to TRBJ2-7; 9 bases are a match to TRBD2. Germline assignment: CDR1 LGHNA and CDR2 YNFKEQ. This CDR3 region has 15 residues. Trimming at V came to 0 bases and at J to 7 bases, leaving 7 bases not matched to a gene. The CDR3 nucleotides read TGTGCCAGCAGCCAAGATCTCGTGCTAGCGGGAGAGCAGTACTTC. This encodes CASSQDLVLAGEQYF.

This clone has a single count. The chain links TRBV27 to TRBJ2-5; 7 nucleotides line up with TRBD1. CDR3 size: 16 residues. V was pared by 5 bases and J by 3 bases, with 12 bases of the junction left unmatched. Germline CDR1 MNHEY, CDR2 SMNVEV (reference sequence). CDR3 loop: CASSPQTGFREETQYF. CDR3 in DNA: TGTGCCAGCAGTCCGCAGACAGGGTTTCGTGAAGAGACCCAGTACTTC.

This clone showed up just once. V and J are TRBV18 and TRBJ1-1; D possibly corresponds to TRBD1 (5 bases). The germline V gene encodes CDR1 KGHSH and CDR2 LQKENI. The CDR3 has 14 amino acids. V was trimmed by 0 bases and J by 11 bases, leaving 16 bases between them. The CDR3 loop is CASSPPGPAMGAFF. As DNA, the CDR3 is TGTGCCAGCTCACCACCGGGACCCGCTATGGGGGCTTTCTTT.

This clone was detected a few times. V and J are TRBV5-1 and TRBJ2-5; D is perhaps TRBD1 (5 bases). Germline CDR1 is SGHRS and CDR2 is YFSETQ. Trimming stripped 4 bases from V and 5 bases from J, with 18 bases between. The CDR3 has 15 residues. CDR3 in amino acids: CASSPQGGGEETQYF. CDR3 coding DNA: TGCGCCAGCAGCCCTCAGGGTGGTGGCGAGGAGACCCAGTACTTC.

This clone showed up just once. Other DNA sequences in this sample translate to the same CDR3. This chain uses TRBV2 with TRBJ1-5, with unresolved D. Germline CDR1 SNHLY, CDR2 FYNNEI. V was cut by 6 bases and J by 0 bases, with 9 bases left in between. CDR3 length equals 14 residues. CDR3 protein: CASSERGSNQPQHF. Here the CDR3 DNA reads TGTGCCAGCAGCGAACGGGGTAGCAATCAGCCCCAGCATTTT.

The V call is TRBV30, the J call TRBJ2-1; tentatively, D is TRBD2 (6 bases). The CDR3 runs to 13 residues. In germline, CDR1 is GTSNPN, CDR2 SVGIG (reference sequence). The CDR3 is CAVAGGWYNEQFF. The CDR3 DNA is TGTGCGGTTGCCGGGGGTTGGTACAATGAGCAGTTCTTC.

This clone was observed once. V usage is TRBV5-1 and J usage is TRBJ1-1; D remains unclear. This CDR3 contains 15 residues. Looked up from germline, CDR1 is SGHRS and CDR2 is YFSETQ. Trimming removed 4 bases from V and 4 bases from J, with 17 bases in between. The CDR3 DNA reads as TGCGCCAGCAGCCCTGAGGGCACCCTTCCCACTGAAGCTTTCTTT. Amino acids: CASSPEGTLPTEAFF.

This sequence joins TRBV27 and TRBJ2-5, with TRBD2 as a possible D gene (6 bases). CDR3 size: 15 residues. V gave up 6 bases and J gave up 5 bases, with 19 bases separating them. The V gene's germline CDR1 is MNHEY and CDR2 SMNVEV (reference sequence). The CDR3, as DNA: TGTGCCAGCAGCCCGGGAGTCCCGCTAGGGGAGACCCAGTACTTC. It specifies CASSPGVPLGETQYF.

V is TRBV5-8 and J is TRBJ1-5; D not certain. CDR1 and CDR2 from the germline V gene are SGHTS and YDEGEE. This CDR3 has 15 amino acids. Trimming took off 0 bases at V and 0 bases at J, with 7 bases between the two ends. The chain's CDR3 is CASSLAVHSNQPQHF. In DNA form, the CDR3 reads TGTGCCAGCAGCTTGGCGGTACATAGCAATCAGCCCCAGCATTTT.

This chain uses TRBV25-1 with TRBJ1-1, with D perhaps TRBD1 (5 bases). Germline CDR1 and CDR2: MGHDK and SYGVNS. V was trimmed by 9 bases and J by 1 base, leaving 12 bases between them. The CDR3 covers 13 residues. The CDR3 DNA reads as TGTGCCAGTTCAGGGTCCAGGAACACTGAAGCTTTCTTT. The encoded protein is CASSGSRNTEAFF.

The chain employs TRBV28 and TRBJ2-7; a possible D gene is TRBD2 (5 bases). The ends were cut back, 1 base at V and 3 bases at J, with 16 bases in the middle. Germline V lookup: CDR1 MDHEN, CDR2 SYDVKM. The CDR3 sequence is 16 residues long. CDR3 in DNA: TGTGCCAGCAGTTTATTTGGTCGGCTAGCTGGCTACGAGCAGTACTTC. Amino acids: CASSLFGRLAGYEQYF.

Points on this clone: The same CDR3 is also encoded by other DNA sequences in this sample. J is TRBJ2-1 and V is TRBV6-5; D unresolved. Per the germline V gene, CDR1 is MNHEY and CDR2 is SVGAGI. The CDR3 extends over 13 amino acids. V was clipped by 6 bases and J by 0 bases, with 6 bases between them. DNA of the CDR3: TGTGCCAGCAGCCGAGACTCCTACAATGAGCAGTTCTTC. This translates into CASSRDSYNEQFF.

About this clone: Other DNA variants within this sample encode the same CDR3. The chain carries TRBV18 and TRBJ1-2; D is undetermined. V was shortened by 3 bases and J by 1 base, with 6 bases between the two germline ends. The germline V gene has CDR1 KGHSH and CDR2 LQKENI. The CDR3 has 13 residues. CDR3 in amino acids: CASSPGGNYGYTF. DNA for the CDR3: TGTGCCAGCTCACCGGGCGGTAACTATGGCTACACCTTC.

The V and J genes are TRBV18 and TRBJ1-1; TRBD1 is a possible D gene (6 bases). Trimming stripped 4 bases from V and 0 bases from J, with 9 bases between. Germline CDR1 and CDR2: KGHSH and LQKENI. The CDR3 length is 14 residues. The CDR3 protein is CASSRDILNTEAFF. In DNA, the CDR3 is TGTGCCAGCTCACGGGACATCCTGAACACTGAAGCTTTCTTT.

A word on this clone: This same CDR3 is encoded by further DNA sequences in the sample. CDR3 nucleotide sequence: TGTGCCAGCAGCTCGGGCCCCCAAGAGACCCAGTACTTC. Protein product: CASSSGPQETQYF. The chain couples TRBV7-8 to TRBJ2-5; no firm D call. This CDR3 comprises 13 residues. V was shortened by 4 bases and J by 1 base, with 7 bases between the two germline ends. The germline CDR1 and CDR2 sequences are SGHVS and FQNEAQ.

The rearrangement joins TRBV2 to TRBJ2-4; D may correspond to TRBD1 or TRBD2 (6 bases each). V was trimmed by 8 bases and J by 9 bases, leaving 23 bases between them. Germline V gene lookup returns CDR1 SNHLY and CDR2 FYNNEI. The length of the CDR3 is 15 residues. CDR3: CASRRTQGGGGIQYF. The CDR3 region has the DNA TGTGCCAGCCGACGGACACAGGGAGGTGGGGGCATTCAGTACTTC. The complete variable domain, with remaining parts taken from reference TRBV2 and TRBJ2-4, reads EPEVTQTPSHQVTQMGQEVILRCVPISNHLYFYWYRQILGQKVEFLVSFYNNEISEKSEIFDDQFSVERPDGSNFTLKIRSTKLEDSAMYFCASRRTQGGGGIQYFGAGTRLSVL.

The chain carries TRBV18 and TRBJ2-3, with 7 bases fitting TRBD1. The CDR3 has 16 residues. Germline V lookup: CDR1 KGHSH, CDR2 LQKENI. Trimming removed 6 bases from V and 2 bases from J; junction bases left unmatched: 11. CDR3 residues: CASSRLSGQSTDTQYF. The CDR3, as DNA: TGTGCCAGCTCCCGCCTTTCGGGACAGTCCACAGATACGCAGTATTTT.

The chain recombines TRBV20-1 with TRBJ1-1; 7 nucleotides align to TRBD1. There are 11 residues in the CDR3. V dropped 3 bases and J dropped 8; count of bases not matched to a gene: 3. CDR1 and CDR2 (germline): DFQATT, SNEGSKA (reference sequence). The CDR3: CSASFRGEAFF. The CDR3 DNA is TGCAGTGCTAGTTTCAGGGGGGAAGCTTTCTTT.

The chain employs TRBV5-4 and TRBJ2-7; 9 nucleotides align to TRBD2. CDR1 SGHNT and CDR2 YYREEE come from the germline V gene (reference sequence). The CDR3 length is 15 residues. Trimming removed 0 bases from V and 2 bases from J; junction bases left unmatched: 3. CDR3 nucleotides: TGTGCCAGCAGCTTGGAGAGCGGGGGGACCTACGAGCAGTACTTC. Amino acid sequence: CASSLESGGTYEQYF.

The V gene is TRBV4-1, the J gene TRBJ1-5, with unresolved D. Germline CDR1 reads MGHRA; CDR2 reads YSYEKL. V was cut by 0 bases and J by 6 bases, with 15 bases left in between. The CDR3 is made up of 16 amino acids. Here the CDR3 reads CASSQDLARPGQPQHF. In DNA form, the CDR3 reads TGCGCCAGCAGCCAAGATCTAGCGAGGCCGGGTCAGCCCCAGCATTTT.

The chain combines TRBV2 with TRBJ2-1, with 14 bases that match TRBD2. J was trimmed by 6 bases and V by 6 bases; bases with no gene match: 7. The CDR3 runs to 16 residues. Per germline, CDR1 SNHLY and CDR2 FYNNEI. CDR3 in amino acids: CASRPGLAGAFNEQFF. CDR3 nucleotides: TGTGCCAGCAGGCCGGGACTAGCGGGAGCCTTCAATGAGCAGTTCTTC. Based on the CDR3 plus reference TRBV2 and TRBJ2-1, the full variable domain is EPEVTQTPSHQVTQMGQEVILRCVPISNHLYFYWYRQILGQKVEFLVSFYNNEISEKSEIFDDQFSVERPDGSNFTLKIRSTKLEDSAMYFCASRPGLAGAFNEQFFGPGTRLTVL.